The 21 T cell receptor beta chains in this list originate from one sample, sequenced in a study of cytomegalovirus exposure and HLA in healthy donors. The PCR was carried out with 60 Vbeta primers and 13 Jbeta primers. The table came from immunoSEQ multiplex PCR; TCRdb's copy has only in-frame clones and leaves some out. The data show about 69,000 clones, approximately 68% seen once. The material sequenced was PBMCs. These receptor sequences come from a woman aged 25-40 years in good health and CMV-seronegative.

Notes on this clone: Other nucleotide sequences from this sample produce the same CDR3. The rearrangement uses TRBV7-8 and TRBJ1-1, with D possibly being TRBD1 (5 bases). Germline loops: CDR1 SGHVS, CDR2 FQNEAQ. This CDR3 comprises 17 residues. Trimming stripped 4 bases from V and 4 bases from J, with 22 bases between. CDR3 residues: CASSSHRGLYRGTEAFF. CDR3 nucleotides: TGTGCCAGCAGCTCCCATAGGGGTTTGTATAGAGGCACTGAAGCTTTCTTT.

This rearrangement joins TRBV5-8 to TRBJ2-1; 11 nucleotides align to TRBD2. The CDR3 length is 16 residues. V gave up 5 bases and J gave up 3 bases; unmatched junction bases: 7. CDR1 is SGHTS, CDR2 YDEGEE, per germline. In DNA form, the CDR3 reads TGTGCCAGCAGAATTAGCGGGGGGGCTATCTACAATGAGCAGTTCTTC. It specifies CASRISGGAIYNEQFF.

The rearrangement links TRBV9 to TRBJ1-2; 9 positions match TRBD1. Germline CDR1 is SGDLS and CDR2 is YYNGEE. Losses at the gene ends were 4 bases for V and 7 bases for J; bases not matched to a gene: 11. The CDR3 contains 15 residues. The CDR3 nucleotides are TGTGCCAGCAGCATACCGGGACAGGGCATTATTGGCTACACCTTC. This sequence encodes CASSIPGQGIIGYTF.

The CDR3 is CASSLGGRGEKLFF. CDR3 bases: TGTGCCAGCAGCTTAGGGGGTAGGGGTGAAAAACTGTTTTTT. The chain combines TRBV13 with TRBJ1-4; weak D call: TRBD1 (5 bases). V dropped 0 bases and J dropped 7 bases, with 9 bases sitting between them. The CDR3 loop spans 14 amino acids. In germline, CDR1 is PRHDT, CDR2 FYEKMQ (reference sequence).

Here the CDR3 DNA reads TGTGCCTGGAGTGTACTCGGGGGAGTGGGCGGCTACACCTTC. It specifies CAWSVLGGVGGYTF. This chain uses TRBV30 with TRBJ1-2, with D perhaps TRBD1 (5 bases). Deletions cut 0 bases from V and 8 bases from J, with 16 bases between. Germline CDR1 GTSNPN, CDR2 SVGIG (reference sequence). The CDR3 runs 14 residues.

CDR3 bases: TGTGCCAGCGGACTAGCCCCTGGCCCCGGGGAGCTGTTTTTT. Its protein is CASGLAPGPGELFF. The J gene is TRBJ2-2, the V gene TRBV6-6; 8 positions match TRBD2. J gave up 6 bases and V 8 bases, and 8 bases lay outside the gene matches. Germline loops: CDR1 MNHNY, CDR2 SVGAGI (reference sequence). The CDR3 spans 14 residues.

The J gene is TRBJ2-2, the V gene TRBV28, with a weak D call TRBD2 (5 bases). Germline V lookup: CDR1 MDHEN, CDR2 SYDVKM. With 6 bases removed from V and 5 bases from J, the gap between germline ends came to 10 bases. The CDR3 is made up of 13 amino acids. Written as DNA, the CDR3 is TGTGCCAGCAGGACTACTGTTACCGGGGAGCTGTTTTTT. Translated, it gives CASRTTVTGELFF.

This clone turned up a few times. The same CDR3 is also encoded by other DNA sequences in this sample. The chain uses TRBV5-1 and TRBJ2-5; 8 bases agree with TRBD2. The CDR3 runs 14 residues. CDR1 is SGHRS, CDR2 YFSETQ, per germline. V dropped 4 bases and J dropped 4; count of bases not matched to a gene: 6. The CDR3 here is CASSLGLAGETQYF. DNA of the CDR3: TGCGCCAGCAGCCTCGGACTAGCAGGAGAGACCCAGTACTTC.

The chain couples TRBV5-1 to TRBJ1-6; 7 bases map to TRBD1. J lost 9 bases, V lost 9 bases, and 12 bases had no gene match. The germline gives CDR1 SGHRS, CDR2 YFSETQ. The CDR3 runs to 14 residues. The CDR3 DNA follows: TGCGCCACCAAAAAAACAGGGGACGGTTCACCCCTCCACTTT. It encodes CATKKTGDGSPLHF.

This chain joins TRBV5-1 and TRBJ2-7; maybe TRBD2 (5 bases). V was clipped by 2 bases and J by 0 bases, with 15 bases between them. This CDR3 is built from 16 residues. Germline V lookup: CDR1 SGHRS, CDR2 YFSETQ. CDR3 coding DNA: TGCGCCAGCAGCTTATCGGCGGGCGTGAGCTCCTACGAGCAGTACTTC. Its protein product is CASSLSAGVSSYEQYF.

This clone came up once. CDR3 region: CASSLAKQGATEAFF. In DNA form, the CDR3 reads TGTGCCAGCAGCTTGGCTAAACAGGGGGCCACTGAAGCTTTCTTT. The chain combines TRBV5-4 with TRBJ1-1; the match to TRBD1 covers 9 bases. The CDR3 loop spans 15 amino acids. CDR1 is SGHNT, CDR2 YYREEE, per germline (reference sequence). Trimming cost V 0 bases and J 4 bases; bases outside gene matches: 4.

The chain links TRBV29-1 to TRBJ1-1; D ambiguous. The V end lost 4 bases, the J end lost 3 bases, and 12 bases lay between the germline ends. CDR1 and CDR2 from the germline V gene are SQVTM and ANQGSEA. CDR3 length equals 13 residues. The CDR3 DNA reads TGCAGCGTTGGGCAGACTTGGGACACTGAAGCTTTCTTT. This sequence encodes CSVGQTWDTEAFF.

V gene TRBV29-1 combines with J gene TRBJ2-3; 7 bases are a match to TRBD2. There are 12 residues in the CDR3. From germline, CDR1 is SQVTM and CDR2 ANQGSEA. V trimming: 3 bases; J trimming: 8 bases; junction bases outside the gene matches: 5. The CDR3 DNA is TGCAGCGTTGATAGAGGGAGGGGTACGCAGTATTTT. It codes for CSVDRGRGTQYF.

The V and J genes are TRBV10-2 and TRBJ2-1; perhaps TRBD2 as D (5 bases). CDR1 is WSHSY and CDR2 is SAAADI in the germline V gene. V was shortened by 0 bases and J by 7 bases, with 10 bases between the two germline ends. This CDR3 region has 14 residues. DNA of the CDR3: TGCGCCAGCAGTGAGTCCCGGGGTGTGAATGAGCAGTTCTTC. This translates into CASSESRGVNEQFF.

This clone has a single count. V gene TRBV30 combines with J gene TRBJ2-3, with 9 bases identical to TRBD2. This CDR3 contains 16 residues. Trimming took 0 bases from V and 4 from J; bases not matched to a gene: 8. The germline V gene encodes CDR1 GTSNPN and CDR2 SVGIG (reference sequence). Here the CDR3 DNA reads TGTGCCTGGAGTGTACGAGGCGGGGGGGCCGCAGATACGCAGTATTTT. As protein: CAWSVRGGGAADTQYF.

The rearrangement joins TRBV2 to TRBJ1-5, with 7 bases identical to TRBD1. CDR1 SNHLY and CDR2 FYNNEI come from the germline V gene. Unmatched junction bases numbered 12, after V lost 4 bases and J lost 9 bases. This CDR3 has 15 amino acids. The CDR3 region is CASSGSGTDGGPQHF. The CDR3 nucleotides are TGTGCCAGCAGTGGATCCGGGACAGACGGAGGGCCCCAGCATTTT.

The V and J genes are TRBV6-1 and TRBJ2-2, with D tentatively TRBD1 (6 bases). Per the germline V gene, CDR1 is MNHNS and CDR2 is SASEGT. This CDR3 is 16 amino acids long. The V and J ends lost 3 bases and 2 bases respectively, with 13 bases between them. For the CDR3, the DNA is TGTGCCAGCAGTGAGGGGGCGTTACTCAACACCGGGGAGCTGTTTTTT. This sequence encodes CASSEGALLNTGELFF.

The chain recombines TRBV19 with TRBJ1-4, with 9 bases fitting TRBD1. The V gene's germline CDR1 is LNHDA and CDR2 SQIVND (reference sequence). With V trimmed by 8 bases and J by 3 bases, 4 bases remained unmatched. This CDR3 spans 14 amino acids. The CDR3 loop reads CASGRDRANEKLFF. As DNA, the CDR3 is TGTGCCAGTGGCCGGGACAGGGCTAATGAAAAACTGTTTTTT.

V gene TRBV5-1 combines with J gene TRBJ2-2; 7 bases map to TRBD1. With 5 bases clipped from V and 0 bases from J, the junction kept 4 bases outside the gene matches. The CDR3 has 15 amino acids. Germline assignment: CDR1 SGHRS and CDR2 YFSETQ. The CDR3: CASRPDRANTGELFF. Here the CDR3 DNA reads TGCGCCAGCAGACCCGACAGGGCGAACACCGGGGAGCTGTTTTTT. Drawing the rest from reference TRBV5-1 and TRBJ2-2, the complete variable domain is KAGVTQTPRYLIKTRGQQVTLSCSPISGHRSVSWYQQTPGQGLQFLFEYFSETQRNKGNFPGRFSGRQFSNSRSEMNVSTLELGDSALYLCASRPDRANTGELFFGEGSRLTVL.

This sequence joins TRBV18 and TRBJ1-2, with 7 positions matching TRBD1. V shed 5 bases, J shed 6 bases, and the junction held 9 bases outside the gene matches. Germline values: CDR1 KGHSH, CDR2 LQKENI. The CDR3 runs 14 residues. The chain's CDR3 is CASSLGQSGDGYTF. CDR3 sequence (DNA): TGTGCCAGCTCATTGGGACAGAGTGGAGATGGCTACACCTTC.

This clone was seen a handful of times. V and J are TRBV5-4 and TRBJ2-1; 12 bases line up with TRBD2. The CDR3 extends over 15 amino acids. J gave up 5 bases and V 4 bases, and 4 bases lay outside the gene matches. Germline CDR1 is SGHNT and CDR2 is YYREEE (reference sequence). CDR3 residues: CASSLGLAGNNEQFF. In DNA, the CDR3 is TGTGCCAGCAGCCTAGGACTAGCGGGGAACAATGAGCAGTTCTTC.